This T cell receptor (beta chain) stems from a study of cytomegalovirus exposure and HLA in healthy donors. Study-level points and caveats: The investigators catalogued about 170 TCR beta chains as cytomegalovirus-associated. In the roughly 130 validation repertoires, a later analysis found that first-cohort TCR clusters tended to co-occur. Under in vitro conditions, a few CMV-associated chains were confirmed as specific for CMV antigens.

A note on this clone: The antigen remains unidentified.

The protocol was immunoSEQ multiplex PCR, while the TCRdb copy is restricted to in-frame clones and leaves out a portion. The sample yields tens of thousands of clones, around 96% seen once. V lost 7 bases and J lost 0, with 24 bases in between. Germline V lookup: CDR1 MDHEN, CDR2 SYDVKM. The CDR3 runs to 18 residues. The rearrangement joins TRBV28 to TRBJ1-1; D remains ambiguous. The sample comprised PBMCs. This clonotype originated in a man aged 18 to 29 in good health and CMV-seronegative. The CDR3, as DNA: TGTGCCAGCACCCAACCCCGGAGGCTTTCGAGGGTGAACACTGAAGCTTTCTTT. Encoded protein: CASTQPRRLSRVNTEAFF. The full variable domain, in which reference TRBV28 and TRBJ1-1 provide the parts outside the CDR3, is DVKVTQSSRYLVKRTGEKVFLECVQDMDHENMFWYRQDPGLGLRLIYFSYDVKMKEKGDIPEGYSVSREKKERFSLILESASTNQTSMYLCASTQPRRLSRVNTEAFFGQGTRLTVV.